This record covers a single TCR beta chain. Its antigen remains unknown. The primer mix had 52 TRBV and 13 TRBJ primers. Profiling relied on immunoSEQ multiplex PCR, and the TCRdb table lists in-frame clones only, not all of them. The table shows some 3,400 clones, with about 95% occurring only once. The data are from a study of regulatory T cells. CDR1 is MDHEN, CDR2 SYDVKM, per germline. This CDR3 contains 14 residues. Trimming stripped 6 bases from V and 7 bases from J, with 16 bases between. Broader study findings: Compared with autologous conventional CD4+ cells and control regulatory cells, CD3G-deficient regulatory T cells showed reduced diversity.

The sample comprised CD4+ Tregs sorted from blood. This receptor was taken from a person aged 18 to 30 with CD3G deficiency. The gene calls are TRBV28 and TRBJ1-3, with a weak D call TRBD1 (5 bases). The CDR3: CASSPSGYRNTIYF. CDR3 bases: TGTGCCAGCAGCCCGTCAGGGTATCGGAACACCATATATTTT.